A selection of T cell receptor beta chains follows, all from one sample in a study of cytomegalovirus exposure and HLA in healthy donors. The data were produced by immunoSEQ multiplex PCR, yet TCRdb's version contains in-frame clones alone and is incomplete. The table records 150,000 to 200,000 clones, 62% of them present only once. Specimen: PBMCs. These receptors all come from a man in his forties in good health and CMV-seronegative. Each CDR3 is given without its conserved first and last residue.

TRBJ1-2 | TRBV14 | ASSQWGEGYT
TRBJ2-3 | TRBV11-3 | ASSKQGLVTDTQY
TRBJ2-1 | TRBV19 | ASTKSSGRANEQF
TRBJ2-1 | TRBV6-5 | ASSPTVLDEQF
TRBJ2-3 | TRBV28 | ASSSPQGASDTQY
TRBJ2-7 | TRBV6-5 | ASGEDRGEQY
TRBJ1-2 | TRBV5-1 | ASSLESGVYGYT
TRBJ1-6 | TRBV7-9 | ASSPGSPLH
TRBJ2-5 | TRBV29-1 | SASLGRETQY
TRBJ2-1 | TRBV5-6 | ASSSGQGTYNEQF
TRBJ2-7 | TRBV6-6 | ASTIPGLPSHEQY
TRBJ2-2 | TRBV11-3 | AIRDRLTGELF
TRBJ1-1 | TRBV7-2 | ASSFGWTEAF
TRBJ2-7 | TRBV28 | ASSKWERSYEQY
TRBJ2-1 | TRBV5-1 | ASSHGLAGGNEQF
TRBJ2-1 | TRBV27 | AIGVRVAGVYNEQF
TRBJ1-1 | TRBV7-9 | ASSLIGGAENTEAF
TRBJ2-7 | TRBV5-1 | ASSLSGGASRYEQY
TRBJ1-2 | TRBV2 | ATLVGGKGYGYT
TRBJ2-7 | TRBV6-5 | ASSSQAYEQY
TRBJ1-1 | TRBV10-3 | AISRAGTVTGNTEAF
TRBJ1-3 | TRBV7-9 | ASSLAEGQSGNTIY
TRBJ1-4 | TRBV5-8 | ASSRQHTTNEKLF